The clone carrying this TCR beta chain was counted between two and nine times. Its matching antigen is unknown. This entry comes from a study of T-cell memory formation after mild COVID-19. Study-level information: TCR clusters mostly belonged to single donors.

MiXCR, applied by TCRdb to the 5' RACE reads, yields one record per CDR3 protein. The sample has approximately 290,000 distinct CDR3 sequences, less than 9.5% seen once. V dropped 6 bases and J dropped 5 bases, with 16 bases sitting between them. CDR1 SQVTM and CDR2 ANQGSEA come from the germline V gene. The CDR3 extends over 13 amino acids. Whole-study findings and limits: Contracting CD4+ clones lay largely in CM and EM, with CD8+ ones residing in EMRA. CD4+ bias marked clones expanding day 15 to 37, unlike balanced contracting clones.

The receptor comes from a man aged 18 to 30 who had mild COVID-19 (a few samples of this study predate the infection). Cell type and time point are not known. Material: PBMCs or a T cell subset sorted from them (not recorded which). The chain couples TRBV29-1 to TRBJ1-2, with a tentative D call TRBD1 (5 bases). The CDR3 sequence: CSVTRGTSYGYTF. Here the CDR3 DNA reads TGCAGCGTGACCCGTGGGACCTCGTATGGCTACACCTTC.